Presented here are 31 T cell receptor beta chains from one specimen sequenced in a study of blood T cell repertoires in COVID-19. Profiling relied on immunoSEQ multiplex PCR, and the TCRdb table lists in-frame clones only, not all of them. The sample holds roughly 100,000 clones, about four fifths seen once. The sample comprised peripheral blood. Receptor source: a human donor in a cohort sampled during active COVID-19.

The chain recombines TRBV7-2 with TRBJ2-6, with D perhaps matching TRBD1 (6 bases). The germline gives CDR1 SGHTA, CDR2 FQGNSA. V lost 6 bases and J lost 2, with 11 bases in between. This CDR3 is built from 15 residues. The CDR3 reads CASSSQGTGANVLTF. CDR3 sequence (DNA): TGTGCCAGCAGTTCTCAGGGGACTGGGGCCAACGTCCTGACTTTC.

This chain joins TRBV5-8 and TRBJ1-2; 10 bases agree with TRBD1. Germline CDR1 and CDR2: SGHTS and YDEGEE. Unmatched junction bases numbered 6, after V lost 1 base and J lost 3 bases. The CDR3 runs 16 residues. The CDR3 region has the DNA TGTGCCAGCAGCTTGAAAGACAGGGGGCCTCACTATGGCTACACCTTC. It yields the protein CASSLKDRGPHYGYTF.

The chain links TRBV7-9 to TRBJ2-7, with TRBD2 matching 11 bases. This CDR3 has 15 residues. From germline, CDR1 is SEHNR and CDR2 FQNEAQ (reference sequence). V shed 7 bases, J shed 5 bases, and the junction held 10 bases outside the gene matches. The CDR3 loop reads CASMVTSGAENEQYF. CDR3 sequence (DNA): TGTGCCAGCATGGTGACTAGCGGGGCTGAGAACGAGCAGTACTTC.

V usage is TRBV3-1 (or the pseudogene TRBV3-2) and J usage is TRBJ1-2, with D uncertain. Deletions cut 4 bases from V and 4 bases from J, with 7 bases between. Germline V gene sequence: CDR1 LGHDT, CDR2 YNNKEL (reference sequence). The CDR3 contains 12 residues. This CDR3 reads CASSPCSYGYTF. The CDR3 DNA reads TGTGCCAGCAGCCCGTGCAGCTATGGCTACACCTTC.

The chain joins TRBV9 to TRBJ2-2, with D perhaps TRBD2 (5 bases). CDR3 length: 20 residues. From germline, CDR1 is SGDLS and CDR2 YYNGEE. Trimming removed 4 bases at V and 1 base at J, with 26 bases between. This chain's CDR3 is CASSPFHTVWGARNTGELFF. The CDR3 region has the DNA TGTGCCAGCAGCCCCTTTCACACTGTGTGGGGAGCCAGGAACACCGGGGAGCTGTTTTTT.

This clone was observed many times. The genes are TRBV6-2 or TRBV6-3 and TRBJ2-2; 7 nucleotides align to TRBD1. The length of the CDR3 is 15 residues. Trimming at V came to 2 bases and at J to 5 bases, leaving 5 bases not matched to a gene. Germline loops: CDR1 MNHEY, CDR2 SVGEGT. This chain's CDR3 is CASSYPDRVTGELFF. CDR3 nucleotide sequence: TGTGCCAGCAGTTACCCCGACAGGGTGACCGGGGAGCTGTTTTTT.

This chain links TRBV1 with TRBJ2-3; the table's D call, TRBD2, was not checked against the DNA. TRBV1 is a known pseudogene. This CDR3 is built from 18 residues. CDR3 nucleotide sequence: TGCACCAGCAGCCAGCCATGGTTGGACTCCCTATACACAGATACGCAGTATTTT. This translates into CTSSQPWLDSLYTDTQYF.

V usage is TRBV19 and J usage is TRBJ1-6; D remains unclear. The CDR3 spans 16 residues. V was trimmed by 1 base and J by 8 bases, leaving 15 bases between them. Germline V gene lookup returns CDR1 LNHDA and CDR2 SQIVND (reference sequence). The CDR3 loop reads CASSIVWSTRDSPLHF. As DNA, the CDR3 is TGTGCCAGTAGTATAGTGTGGAGCACGCGGGATTCACCCCTCCACTTT.

The chain joins TRBV7-2 to TRBJ2-4; D is ambiguous. The CDR3 totals 15 residues. The germline V gene encodes CDR1 SGHTA and CDR2 FQGNSA. With 5 bases removed from V and 1 base from J, the gap between germline ends came to 12 bases. CDR3 in amino acids: CASSPAIRAKNIQYF. CDR3 DNA sequence: TGTGCCAGCAGCCCTGCCATTCGGGCCAAAAACATTCAGTACTTC.

The chain recombines TRBV21-1 with TRBJ1-4; the D call of TRBD1 is as the table states it, not checked on the DNA. TRBV21-1 is an annotated pseudogene. The CDR3 is 19 amino acids. This CDR3 reads CASSKRIGDREEVSEKLFF. CDR3 nucleotide sequence: TGTGCCAGCAGCAAACGAATTGGGGACAGGGAGGAGGTGTCTGAAAAACTGTTTTTT.

This chain connects TRBV11-3 to TRBJ2-2; maybe TRBD1 (7 bases). V lost 3 bases and J 7 bases, leaving 12 bases between the germline ends. CDR3 size: 14 residues. Germline lookup yields CDR1 SGHNT and CDR2 YENEEA. The CDR3 nucleotides read TGTGCCAGCAGCTTTACAGGGGAGGTCGGGGAGCTGTTTTTT. This codes for CASSFTGEVGELFF.

This clone was detected only a few times. At one of its ends the junction is not consistent with the germline gene, which may arise from a read error. The chain has TRBV30 and TRBJ1-5, with D unresolved. This CDR3 has 13 residues. CDR1 GTSNPN and CDR2 SVGIG come from the germline V gene (reference sequence). The CDR3, as DNA: TGTGCCGGGAGTGGAGGATTGCTCCAGCCCCAGCATTTT. It is translated as CAGSGGLLQPQHF.

This chain connects TRBV7-2 to TRBJ1-2, with TRBD1 matching 8 bases. CDR3 size: 13 residues. Germline assignment: CDR1 SGHTA and CDR2 FQGNSA. V was clipped by 3 bases and J by 4 bases; unmatched bases: 1. The CDR3 is CASSLTGAYGYTF. The CDR3 DNA follows: TGTGCCAGCAGCTTGACAGGGGCCTATGGCTACACCTTC.

The chain combines TRBV28 with TRBJ1-4, with D perhaps matching TRBD1 (5 bases). The germline V gene encodes CDR1 MDHEN and CDR2 SYDVKM. This CDR3 region has 17 residues. Trimming removed 4 bases from V and 3 bases from J, with 18 bases in between. CDR3 DNA: TGTGCCAGCAGTTCCCCGGGACTGCGCGTGGCTAATGAAAAACTGTTTTTT. Translation: CASSSPGLRVANEKLFF.

The V gene is TRBV11-1, the J gene TRBJ2-3; D gene unclear. This CDR3 has 15 amino acids. In germline, CDR1 is SGHAT, CDR2 FQDESV (reference sequence). V was pared by 5 bases and J by 5 bases, with 17 bases between. Here the CDR3 DNA reads TGTGCCAGCAGCCCCGGGTGGCCATCCATAGATACGCAGTATTTT. Protein: CASSPGWPSIDTQYF.

This clone was detected once. The rearrangement uses TRBV7-2 and TRBJ2-2, with 11 positions matching TRBD2. CDR1 is SGHTA, CDR2 FQGNSA, per germline. With V trimmed by 2 bases and J by 6 bases, 5 bases remained unmatched. The CDR3 has 16 residues. The CDR3: CASSLLSSGRSGELFF. CDR3 nucleotide sequence: TGTGCCAGCAGCTTATTGTCTAGCGGGAGGTCCGGGGAGCTGTTTTTT.

This clone appeared a single time. This chain connects TRBV9 to TRBJ2-5, with D hard to call. The CDR3 consists of 13 residues. V dropped 1 base and J dropped 2 bases, with 6 bases sitting between them. The germline gives CDR1 SGDLS, CDR2 YYNGEE. This chain's CDR3 is CASSVIDQETQYF. For the CDR3, the DNA is TGTGCCAGCAGCGTAATAGATCAAGAGACCCAGTACTTC. Full variable domain (rest looked up from reference TRBV9 and TRBJ2-5): DSGVTQTPKHLITATGQRVTLRCSPRSGDLSVYWYQQSLDQGLQFLIQYYNGEERAKGNILERFSAQQFPDLHSELNLSSLELGDSALYFCASSVIDQETQYFGPGTRLLVL.

The rearrangement uses TRBV9 and TRBJ2-3, with TRBD2 identical over 9 bases. Germline V gene data show CDR1 as SGDLS and CDR2 as YYNGEE. With V trimmed by 0 bases and J by 8 bases, 13 bases remained unmatched. CDR3 length equals 17 residues. The CDR3 spells CASSVAVSGGPISTQYF. For the CDR3, the DNA is TGTGCCAGCAGCGTAGCGGTGAGCGGGGGGCCGATTAGTACGCAGTATTTT.

The rearrangement uses TRBV5-1 and TRBJ2-4; 14 bases are a match to TRBD2. Germline V lookup: CDR1 SGHRS, CDR2 YFSETQ. The junction had 5 bases not matched to a gene; V was cut back by 4 bases and J by 8 bases. This CDR3 region has 15 residues. CDR3 residues: CASSLGTSGGDIQYF. The CDR3 nucleotides read TGCGCCAGCAGCCTAGGGACTAGCGGGGGTGACATTCAGTACTTC.

This clone was recorded a few times. This sequence joins TRBV19 and TRBJ1-2; TRBD1 matches 7 bases. Germline loops: CDR1 LNHDA, CDR2 SQIVND (reference sequence). This CDR3 is 15 amino acids long. Trimming cost V 9 bases and J 1 base; bases outside gene matches: 11. CDR3 protein: CASLKDRTNNYGYTF. The DNA for the CDR3 is TGTGCCAGCTTAAAGGACAGGACTAATAACTATGGCTACACCTTC.

The gene calls are TRBV6-2 or TRBV6-3 and TRBJ2-5; 9 bases match TRBD1. Trimming took 2 bases from V and 10 from J; bases not matched to a gene: 17. This CDR3 is 17 amino acids long. The germline V gene has CDR1 MNHEY and CDR2 SVGEGT. The chain's CDR3 is CASSYGVVAGTGSSQYF. Here the CDR3 DNA reads TGTGCCAGCAGTTACGGGGTAGTCGCCGGGACAGGGTCGAGCCAGTACTTC.

The genes are TRBV30 and TRBJ2-7, with D perhaps TRBD1 (9 bases). Germline V gives CDR1 GTSNPN, CDR2 SVGIG (reference sequence). The CDR3 has 16 amino acids. The V gene lost 4 bases and the J gene lost 0 bases, with 19 bases spanning the gap. CDR3 residues: CAWIRGGTGTSYEQYF. CDR3 nucleotides: TGTGCCTGGATTCGCGGGGGGACAGGGACCTCCTACGAGCAGTACTTC.

The chain carries TRBV7-3 and TRBJ1-2; 7 positions match TRBD1. V lost 4 bases, J lost 13 bases, and 9 bases stayed unmatched. There are 12 residues in the CDR3. Per the germline V gene, CDR1 is SGHTA and CDR2 is FQGTGA. CDR3 loop: CASSSDGQAATF. In nucleotides, the CDR3 is TGTGCCAGCAGCTCTGACGGACAGGCCGCCACCTTC. Combining the CDR3 with reference TRBV7-3 and TRBJ1-2 gives the whole variable domain GAGVSQTPSNKVTEKGKYVELRCDPISGHTALYWYRQSLGQGPEFLIYFQGTGAADDSGLPNDRFFAVRPEGSVSTLKIQRTERGDSAVYLCASSSDGQAATFGSGTRLTVV.

This rearrangement joins TRBV11-3 to TRBJ2-7, with 12 bases aligning to TRBD2. This CDR3 has 18 residues. The V gene's germline CDR1 is SGHNT and CDR2 YENEEA. V gave up 5 bases and J gave up 6 bases; unmatched junction bases: 17. The CDR3 DNA reads TGTGCCAGCAGCCCGGAGTTAGGACTAGCGGGGTCAACGAGCGAGCAGTACTTC. This gives the protein CASSPELGLAGSTSEQYF.

The chain recombines TRBV4-1 with TRBJ2-2; 8 nucleotides line up with TRBD2. V gave up 3 bases and J gave up 4 bases; unmatched junction bases: 7. Looked up from germline, CDR1 is MGHRA and CDR2 is YSYEKL. The CDR3 has 16 residues. This CDR3 reads CASSHPRGVVTGELFF. For the CDR3, the DNA is TGCGCCAGCAGCCACCCGCGGGGGGTGGTCACCGGGGAGCTGTTTTTT.

This clone was seen only a few times. The rearrangement links TRBV15 to TRBJ2-1; possible D gene TRBD1, 6 bases. The germline V and J ends were trimmed by 8 bases and 7 bases, with 21 bases remaining between them. CDR3 size: 15 residues. Germline CDR1 is LNHNV and CDR2 is YYDKDF (reference sequence). In DNA form, the CDR3 reads TGTGCCACCCGGCAGGCGCAGACAGGTCCGAATGAGCAGTTCTTC. Amino acid sequence: CATRQAQTGPNEQFF.

In its sample, this clone was seen once. The chain has TRBV5-5 and TRBJ2-7; TRBD1 might be the D (5 bases). This CDR3 comprises 15 residues. The V and J ends lost 0 bases and 3 bases respectively, with 13 bases between them. Germline V CDR1 and CDR2: SGHKS, YYEKEE (reference sequence). CDR3 loop: CASSLGTGRIYEQYF. In nucleotides, the CDR3 is TGTGCCAGCAGCTTGGGTACAGGAAGGATCTACGAGCAGTACTTC. The full variable domain, rest sourced from reference TRBV5-5 and TRBJ2-7, is DAGVTQSPTHLIKTRGQQVTLRCSPISGHKSVSWYQQVLGQGPQFIFQYYEKEERGRGNFPDRFSARQFPNYSSELNVNALLLGDSALYLCASSLGTGRIYEQYFGPGTRLTVT.

The gene calls are TRBV6-2 or TRBV6-3 and TRBJ2-1, with 11 bases that match TRBD2. From germline, CDR1 is MNHEY and CDR2 SVGEGT. The CDR3 extends over 17 amino acids. After removal of 2 bases from V and 4 bases from J, the junction contained 7 bases not matched to a gene. The CDR3 DNA is TGTGCCAGCAGTTACAGGGTAGCGGGGGGGAATTACAATGAGCAGTTCTTC. It translates to CASSYRVAGGNYNEQFF.

This sequence joins TRBV9 and TRBJ1-3, with 8 nucleotides matching TRBD1. The germline CDR1 and CDR2 sequences are SGDLS and YYNGEE. CDR3 length: 16 amino acids. The J segment lost 0 bases and the V segment lost 4 bases, leaving 6 bases of the junction unmatched. Here the CDR3 reads CASSPRDRYSGNTIYF. The CDR3 coding sequence is TGTGCCAGCAGCCCCCGGGACAGGTACTCTGGAAACACCATATATTTT.

This sequence joins TRBV15 and TRBJ1-2; 7 nucleotides align to TRBD1. V shed 5 bases and J 3 bases; nucleotides not matched to a gene: 9. CDR1 and CDR2 from the germline V gene are LNHNV and YYDKDF (reference sequence). The CDR3 consists of 15 residues. This CDR3 is CATSGKSTGDYGYTF. Written as DNA, the CDR3 is TGTGCCACCAGCGGCAAATCAACAGGGGACTATGGCTACACCTTC.

V usage is TRBV5-1 and J usage is TRBJ2-3; D is ambiguous. The CDR3 is made up of 14 amino acids. Germline CDR1 is SGHRS and CDR2 is YFSETQ. Trimming took 1 base from V and 4 from J, leaving 10 bases between them. The CDR3 bases are TGCGCCAGCAGCTTGACCGACACTTCAGATACGCAGTATTTT. Translated: CASSLTDTSDTQYF.